One T cell receptor beta chain is described in this entry. The data were taken from a study of cytomegalovirus exposure and HLA in healthy donors. Clones were read by immunoSEQ multiplex PCR, and TCRdb kept only the in-frame ones, dropping some. There are 80,000 to 100,000 clones in the sample; approximately 90% occur only once, and around 2.1% lies in the top ten. CDR3 length: 14 residues. Trimming left V 0 bases short and J 4 bases short, with 9 bases between. Germline CDR1 and CDR2: SNHLY and FYNNEI. The V and J genes are TRBV2 and TRBJ1-2; D gene unclear. Sequencing was carried out using PBMCs. The source is a man aged 30 to 39 in good health and CMV-seronegative. CDR3 sequence reads: CASSEALQRYGYTF. CDR3 sequence (DNA): TGTGCCAGCAGTGAAGCGCTTCAGCGCTATGGCTACACCTTC.